This passage covers 29 T cell receptor beta chains from one sample sequenced in a study of shared clonotypes between healthy human individuals. Some clones are missing from TCRdb's copy, which holds only in-frame ones; the method was immunoSEQ multiplex PCR. The data contain about 1.5 million clones, approximately 98% of them singletons. Sequencing was performed on naive CD4+ T cells sorted from blood. Subset given: CD45RA+ positively selected. Receptors originate from a man between 25 and 39 years old in good health.

V and J are TRBV14 and TRBJ1-1; D ambiguous. The CDR3 runs 11 residues. The V gene's germline CDR1 is SGHDN and CDR2 FVKESK. V shed 6 bases and J shed 10 bases, with 12 bases lying between them. CDR3 nucleotide sequence: TGTGCCAGCAGTCAGATGAGTTCAGCTTTCTTT. Amino acids: CASSQMSSAFF.

This chain connects TRBV7-6 to TRBJ1-4; no clear D. This CDR3 is built from 15 residues. V was clipped by 5 bases and J by 8 bases, with 18 bases between them. Per germline, CDR1 SGHVS and CDR2 FNYEAQ. The CDR3 loop reads CASSLGSSLREKLFF. Here the CDR3 DNA reads TGTGCCAGCAGCCTCGGGTCGTCCCTCCGGGAAAAACTGTTTTTT.

The rearrangement joins TRBV5-1 to TRBJ2-1; 7 bases fit TRBD2. The CDR3 spans 16 residues. CDR1 SGHRS and CDR2 YFSETQ come from the germline V gene. V gave up 4 bases and J gave up 0 bases; unmatched junction bases: 7. Here the CDR3 reads CASSPLAISSYNEQFF. For the CDR3, the DNA is TGCGCCAGCAGCCCACTAGCGATTAGCTCCTACAATGAGCAGTTCTTC.

The genes are TRBV5-6 and TRBJ1-1, with D possibly matching TRBD1 (5 bases). Looked up from germline, CDR1 is SGHDT and CDR2 is YYEEEE. This CDR3 has 13 residues. Trimming removed 4 bases at V and 5 bases at J, with 12 bases between. The CDR3 loop reads CASSRGFGTEAFF. CDR3 sequence (DNA): TGTGCCAGCAGCAGGGGATTTGGGACTGAAGCTTTCTTT.

The DNA of the CDR3 is TGTGCCAGCAGCGCGGGGGGCCGCTCTAATACCTACGAGCAGTACTTC. As protein: CASSAGGRSNTYEQYF. The chain links TRBV9 to TRBJ2-7; a weak D match, TRBD2 (7 bases). Germline assignment: CDR1 SGDLS and CDR2 YYNGEE. Trimming shortened V by 3 bases and J by 2 bases, and 18 bases separated the two germline ends. This CDR3 is 16 amino acids long.

The table lists this clone with a count of one. J is TRBJ2-7 and V is TRBV5-6; D might be TRBD1 or TRBD2, each matching 6 bases. Trimming shortened V by 2 bases and J by 5 bases, and 14 bases separated the two germline ends. The CDR3 contains 14 residues. Germline values: CDR1 SGHDT, CDR2 YYEEEE. CDR3 sequence: CASSFGGEGHEQYF. CDR3 coding DNA: TGTGCCAGCAGCTTCGGGGGCGAGGGTCACGAGCAGTACTTC.

The chain employs TRBV5-1 and TRBJ2-3; TRBD2 matches 7 bases. After removal of 1 base from V and 2 bases from J, the junction contained 13 bases not matched to a gene. The CDR3 is 18 amino acids. Germline-derived CDR1 and CDR2 are SGHRS and YFSETQ. CDR3: CASSLFSRAGSDTDTQYF. CDR3 bases: TGCGCCAGCAGCTTGTTTAGTCGAGCGGGAAGTGACACAGATACGCAGTATTTT.

V gene TRBV28 combines with J gene TRBJ1-5, with unresolved D. Trimming took 7 bases from V and 4 from J, leaving 14 bases between them. CDR3 size: 14 residues. Germline V lookup: CDR1 MDHEN, CDR2 SYDVKM. CDR3 coding DNA: TGTGCCAGCACGACGGTCCCAGGTAATCAGCCCCAGCATTTT. Translation: CASTTVPGNQPQHF.

J is TRBJ2-7 and V is TRBV18, with D perhaps TRBD2 (5 bases). The CDR3 runs to 13 residues. V shed 6 bases and J shed 0 bases, with 9 bases lying between them. Germline loops: CDR1 KGHSH, CDR2 LQKENI. CDR3 coding DNA: TGTGCCAGCTCTCTAGACTACTCCTACGAGCAGTACTTC. It specifies CASSLDYSYEQYF.

The J gene is TRBJ2-6, the V gene TRBV7-3; D is undetermined. V lost 10 bases and J lost 4, with 17 bases in between. CDR3 length: 15 amino acids. CDR1 SGHTA and CDR2 FQGTGA come from the germline V gene. The CDR3: CATLIPGNGANVLTF. CDR3 DNA: TGTGCCACCCTGATCCCAGGTAACGGGGCCAACGTCCTGACTTTC.

This chain links TRBV29-1 with TRBJ2-5; 10 nucleotides align to TRBD2. CDR3 length: 15 amino acids. The ends lost 4 bases at V and 5 bases at J; junction bases unmatched: 10. The germline V gene has CDR1 SQVTM and CDR2 ANQGSEA. The CDR3 sequence: CSVGGLAGAPETQYF. The CDR3 bases are TGCAGCGTTGGAGGGCTAGCGGGAGCACCCGAGACCCAGTACTTC.

In its sample, this clone was seen once. This chain uses TRBV30 with TRBJ2-2; 15 nucleotides line up with TRBD2. V gave up 0 bases and J gave up 6 bases; unmatched junction bases: 5. Looked up from germline, CDR1 is GTSNPN and CDR2 is SVGIG (reference sequence). The CDR3 spans 17 residues. The CDR3 reads CAWSVLWTSGRAGELFF. The CDR3 DNA sequence: TGTGCCTGGAGTGTACTTTGGACTAGCGGGAGGGCCGGGGAGCTGTTTTTT.

This rearrangement joins TRBV11-3 to TRBJ2-7; TRBD2 matches 9 bases. Germline V gene sequence: CDR1 SGHNT, CDR2 YENEEA. This CDR3 region has 15 residues. V lost 1 base and J lost 3; bases outside the gene matches: 4. CDR3 DNA sequence: TGTGCCAGCAGCTTAGGCGGCGGGAGGGGCTACGAGCAGTACTTC. Amino acids: CASSLGGGRGYEQYF.

To note about this clone: A read error may account for a junction end that differs from germline. This chain uses TRBV7-7 with TRBJ2-5, with no clear D. The CDR3 is made up of 18 amino acids. Germline values: CDR1 SSHAT, CDR2 FNYEAQ (reference sequence). The DNA for the CDR3 is TGTGCTAGCAGCTCAGAGTTCTGGCGGAATAGGGAAAAAGAGACCCAGTACTTC. Translating gives CASSSEFWRNREKETQYF.

The chain employs TRBV6-1 and TRBJ1-1; D remains unclear. CDR3 size: 9 residues. Germline CDR1 and CDR2: MNHNS and SASEGT. V was shortened by 4 bases and J by 8 bases, with 2 bases between the two germline ends. The CDR3, as DNA: TGTGCCAGCAGTGGGGAAGCTTTCTTT. Protein sequence: CASSGEAFF.

The V and J genes are TRBV2 and TRBJ1-1; tentative D call: TRBD1 (5 bases). V was shortened by 6 bases and J by 3 bases, with 23 bases between the two germline ends. Germline CDR1 SNHLY, CDR2 FYNNEI. The CDR3 is made up of 17 amino acids. CDR3 amino acids: CASRKRGPSGSDTEAFF. CDR3 sequence (DNA): TGTGCCAGCAGGAAAAGGGGCCCGTCGGGAAGTGACACTGAAGCTTTCTTT.

V gene TRBV5-4 combines with J gene TRBJ2-2; 7 nucleotides align to TRBD1. Germline loops: CDR1 SGHNT, CDR2 YYREEE (reference sequence). The CDR3 length is 14 residues. J gave up 6 bases and V 10 bases, and 12 bases lay outside the gene matches. The CDR3 protein is CAFVGQGDAGELFF. The CDR3 nucleotides read TGTGCCTTCGTGGGGCAGGGGGACGCCGGGGAGCTGTTTTTT.

V and J are TRBV28 and TRBJ2-1; the D is unclear. This CDR3 comprises 11 residues. Germline V gives CDR1 MDHEN, CDR2 SYDVKM. Between the trimmed V and J ends, which lost 3 bases and 8 bases, there was a span of 5 bases. The CDR3 bases are TGTGCCAGCAGTTTCCGCTATGAGCAGTTCTTC. Translated, it gives CASSFRYEQFF.

The rearrangement links TRBV6-5 to TRBJ2-7, with 7 bases aligning to TRBD2. Trimming took 7 bases from V and 2 from J; bases not matched to a gene: 8. The CDR3 is 14 residues long. Germline values: CDR1 MNHEY, CDR2 SVGAGI. The CDR3 region is CASTPGGRTYEQYF. The CDR3 nucleotides are TGTGCCAGCACCCCCGGGGGGAGAACCTACGAGCAGTACTTC.

For the CDR3, the DNA is TGTGCCAGCAGTCGATCGGGACTAGACAATGAGCAGTTCTTC. Protein sequence: CASSRSGLDNEQFF. The rearrangement uses TRBV6-5 and TRBJ2-1; 8 positions match TRBD2. The CDR3 runs 14 residues. The germline gives CDR1 MNHEY, CDR2 SVGAGI. V dropped 5 bases and J dropped 5; count of bases not matched to a gene: 5.

The V and J genes are TRBV20-1 and TRBJ2-5; no reliable D call. This CDR3 is built from 11 residues. Looked up from germline, CDR1 is DFQATT and CDR2 is SNEGSKA (reference sequence). Between the trimmed V and J ends, which lost 6 bases and 5 bases, there was a span of 10 bases. The DNA for the CDR3 is TGCAGTGCAATAACCATGGAGACCCAGTACTTC. This translates into CSAITMETQYF.

V and J are TRBV29-1 and TRBJ2-1; weak D call: TRBD1 (5 bases). The CDR3 totals 14 residues. The V end was cut by 3 bases, the J end by 12 bases, with 21 bases between. Germline CDR1 SQVTM, CDR2 ANQGSEA. In nucleotides, the CDR3 is TGCAGCGTTGATGGATCTGAAAGGGGTTTGTCGCAGTTCTTC. Translated, it gives CSVDGSERGLSQFF.

The chain combines TRBV28 with TRBJ2-7; 7 bases line up with TRBD1. This CDR3 contains 15 residues. V lost 7 bases and J lost 5; bases outside the gene matches: 14. CDR1 and CDR2 from the germline V gene are MDHEN and SYDVKM. CDR3 sequence: CASTPLTGSFHEQYF. DNA for the CDR3: TGTGCCAGCACCCCCCTGACAGGGTCCTTCCACGAGCAGTACTTC.

This clone turned up a few times. Other DNA sequences in this specimen translate into the identical CDR3. This chain links TRBV7-2 with TRBJ2-3; D not certain. This CDR3 is built from 12 residues. V lost 3 bases and J 0 bases, leaving 1 base between the germline ends. CDR1 is SGHTA, CDR2 FQGNSA, per germline. The CDR3: CASSFSTDTQYF. For the CDR3, the DNA is TGTGCCAGCAGCTTCAGCACAGATACGCAGTATTTT.

About this clone: Other nucleotide sequences from this sample produce the same CDR3. The chain couples TRBV11-3 to TRBJ1-4; maybe TRBD1 (6 bases). V lost 5 bases to trimming and J lost 5 bases, with 9 bases between them. This CDR3 is built from 13 residues. Germline V gene sequence: CDR1 SGHNT, CDR2 YENEEA. The CDR3 region has the DNA TGTGCCAGCAGCCGGGGGGCGAATGAAAAACTGTTTTTT. Translating it yields CASSRGANEKLFF.

A note on this clone: The same CDR3 is also encoded by other DNA sequences in this sample. The chain joins TRBV2 to TRBJ1-1; D unclear. The germline gives CDR1 SNHLY, CDR2 FYNNEI. CDR3 size: 11 residues. Trimming shortened V by 4 bases and J by 1 base, and 1 base separated the two germline ends. The DNA for the CDR3 is TGTGCCAGCAGTGCGAACACTGAAGCTTTCTTT. Encoded protein: CASSANTEAFF.

V gene TRBV19 combines with J gene TRBJ1-2, with 9 nucleotides matching TRBD1. Per the germline V gene, CDR1 is LNHDA and CDR2 is SQIVND (reference sequence). Germline trimming cut 5 bases from V and 8 bases from J; bases unmatched to any gene: 6. This CDR3 comprises 13 residues. The CDR3 DNA follows: TGTGCCAGTAGTGTTCGACAGGGGGACGGCTACACCTTC. Encoded protein: CASSVRQGDGYTF.

V is TRBV5-1 and J is TRBJ2-2; D perhaps matches TRBD2 (5 bases). The CDR3 has 13 residues. The V gene lost 5 bases and the J gene lost 7 bases, with 12 bases spanning the gap. The germline gives CDR1 SGHRS, CDR2 YFSETQ. The CDR3 coding sequence is TGCGCCAGCAGGGCGGCCCGGGGCGGGGAGCTGTTTTTT. This encodes CASRAARGGELFF.

This chain connects TRBV29-1 to TRBJ2-7; D is perhaps TRBD1 (6 bases). V lost 6 bases and J lost 3, with 30 bases in between. CDR1 is SQVTM, CDR2 ANQGSEA, per germline. This CDR3 contains 18 residues. The CDR3 spells CSVPSDPLPQGHNYEQYF. The CDR3 nucleotides are TGCAGCGTCCCCAGCGACCCCCTTCCGCAGGGACATAACTACGAGCAGTACTTC.